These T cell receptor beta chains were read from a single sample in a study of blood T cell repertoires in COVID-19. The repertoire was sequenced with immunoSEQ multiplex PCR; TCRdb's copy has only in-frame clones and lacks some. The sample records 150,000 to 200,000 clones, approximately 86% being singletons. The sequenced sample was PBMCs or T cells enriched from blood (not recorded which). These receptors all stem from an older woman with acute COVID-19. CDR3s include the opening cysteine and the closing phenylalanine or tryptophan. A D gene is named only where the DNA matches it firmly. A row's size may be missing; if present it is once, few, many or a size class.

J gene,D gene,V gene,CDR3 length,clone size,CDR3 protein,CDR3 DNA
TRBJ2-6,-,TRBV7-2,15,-,CASSPQSSGANVLTF,TGTGCCAGCAGCCCACAGAGCTCTGGGGCCAACGTCCTGACTTTC
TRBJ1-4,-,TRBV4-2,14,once,CASSPAGSNEKLFF,TGTGCCAGCAGCCCCGCAGGGTCTAATGAAAAACTGTTTTTT
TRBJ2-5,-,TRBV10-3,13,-,CAISEYSQETQYF,TGTGCCATCAGTGAGTACAGCCAAGAGACCCAGTACTTC
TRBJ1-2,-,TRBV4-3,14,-,CASSQEGGVGGYTF,TGCGCCAGCAGCCAAGAGGGAGGGGTCGGTGGCTACACCTTC
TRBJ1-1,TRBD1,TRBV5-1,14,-,CASSSRTGGPEAFF,TGCGCCAGCAGCTCCCGGACAGGGGGTCCTGAAGCTTTCTTT
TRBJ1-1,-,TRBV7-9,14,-,CASSLGRGGTEAFF,TGTGCCAGCAGCTTAGGGCGGGGGGGCACTGAAGCTTTCTTT
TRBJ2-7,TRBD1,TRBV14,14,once,CASSPNYGQAEQYF,TGTGCCAGCAGTCCAAACTATGGACAGGCCGAGCAGTACTTC
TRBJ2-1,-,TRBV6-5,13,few,CASSYTGDTEQFF,TGTGCCAGCAGTTACACCGGGGACACCGAGCAGTTCTTC
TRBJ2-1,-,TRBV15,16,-,CATSRGTTGLNNEQFF,TGTGCCACCAGCAGAGGTACAACAGGGTTGAACAATGAGCAGTTCTTC
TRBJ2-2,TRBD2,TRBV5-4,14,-,CASVGGRDTGELFF,TGTGCCAGCGTAGGTGGGAGGGACACCGGGGAGCTGTTTTTT
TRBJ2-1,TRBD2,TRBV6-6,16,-,CASTLAGGPSYNEQFF,TGTGCCAGCACGTTAGCGGGGGGGCCCTCCTACAATGAGCAGTTCTTC
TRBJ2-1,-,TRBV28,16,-,CASSSYPTGTYNEQFF,TGTGCCAGCAGTTCCTACCCGACAGGCACCTACAATGAGCAGTTCTTC
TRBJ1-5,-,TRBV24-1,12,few,CATSRGLEPQHF,TGTGCCACCAGTAGGGGTCTAGAGCCCCAGCATTTT
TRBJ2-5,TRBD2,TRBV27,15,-,CASSLYLAGIETQYF,TGTGCCAGCAGTTTATACCTAGCGGGGATAGAGACCCAGTACTTC
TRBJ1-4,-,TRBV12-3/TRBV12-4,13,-,CASRRGFNEKLFF,TGTGCCAGCAGAAGAGGGTTTAATGAAAAACTGTTTTTT
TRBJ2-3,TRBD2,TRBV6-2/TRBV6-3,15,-,CASSYSSGEPDTQYF,TGTGCCAGCAGTTACTCGAGCGGGGAGCCAGATACGCAGTATTTT
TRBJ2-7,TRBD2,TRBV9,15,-,CASSVVPGGPHEQYF,TGTGCCAGCAGCGTAGTGCCGGGAGGGCCCCACGAGCAGTACTTC
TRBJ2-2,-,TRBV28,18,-,CASSSPRTGGSRAGELFF,TGTGCCAGCAGTTCGCCACGGACGGGGGGCTCAAGGGCCGGGGAGCTGTTTTTT